This T cell receptor (beta chain) was found in a study of tumor and adjacent non-tumor tissue in lung cancer. Three rounds of nested PCR, following a modified ARM-PCR protocol, produced the TCRbeta library. TCRdb reanalysed the multiplex PCR reads using MiXCR and keeps one entry per CDR3 protein. Of approximately 150,000 distinct CDR3 sequences in the sample, around two thirds were seen once. This sample's RNA came from whole unsorted tissue. Germline assignment: CDR1 DFQATT and CDR2 SNEGSKA (reference sequence). This CDR3 has 14 amino acids. Broader study findings: Significantly higher TCR diversity was found in tumor than normal lung.

In the case of this clonotype: The antigen is unknown. A much larger clone is a single base away; this may be a read error.

The receptor was isolated from a man aged 60 to 75 with small cell lung cancer. The genes are TRBV20-1 and TRBJ2-4; D gene ambiguous. The material sequenced was lung tumor tissue. CDR3 nucleotides: TGCAGTGCCCTATTAGGATCGGCCAAAAACATTCGGTACTTC. Residues: CSALLGSAKNIRYF.